These T cell receptor beta chains were read from a single sample in a study of response to subunit inactivated influenza vaccine. TCRdb re-called the RT-PCR reads through MiXCR, storing one row per CDR3 protein. The sample includes some 540,000 distinct CDR3 sequences, 20% to 25% of them seen just once. These data are also associated with another study on T cells expressing NK-cell markers.

Material: CD4+ T cells sorted from PBMCs, obtained less than 13 days after vaccination. These receptors were obtained from a man over 45 who received an inactivated influenza vaccine. Each CDR3 is given with its conserved first and last residue. Fields, in order: J gene, D gene, clone size, V gene, CDR3 DNA, CDR3 protein. A D gene is named only where the DNA matches it firmly. The size field is filled for only some rows; it gives once, few, many or a size class.

TRBJ2-7 | - | - | TRBV7-2 | TGTGCCAGCAGCTTAGGGCTAGAACCGCTCTACGAGCAGTACTTC | CASSLGLEPLYEQYF
TRBJ2-7 | - | - | TRBV10-1 | TGCGCCAGTCAAGCCGGGATTTCCTACGAGCAGTACTTC | CASQAGISYEQYF
TRBJ1-4 | TRBD1 | few | TRBV7-9 | TGTGCCAGCAGCTACGGACAGGGGAATGAAAAACTGTTTTTT | CASSYGQGNEKLFF
TRBJ1-3 | - | - | TRBV6-5 | TGTGCCAGCAGTTACTCGAGCTGGAGAGGTGGAAACACCATGTATTTT | CASSYSSWRGGNTMYF
TRBJ2-1 | - | many | TRBV7-9 | TGTGCCAGCGGAGGAGCCTACAATGAGCAGTTCTTC | CASGGAYNEQFF
TRBJ2-7 | TRBD1 | - | TRBV29-1 | TGCAGCGTCGGACAGGGGGCTATCGAGCAGTACTTC | CSVGQGAIEQYF
TRBJ2-7 | TRBD1 | - | TRBV5-1 | TGCGCCAGCAGCCTTGGACAGGTAATGTTGTACGAGCAGTACTTC | CASSLGQVMLYEQYF
TRBJ1-4 | TRBD1 | few | TRBV5-1 | TGCGCCAGCAGCTCACAGGGGCAAAGGAATGAAAAACTGTTTTTT | CASSSQGQRNEKLFF
TRBJ2-4 | - | few | TRBV10-2 | TGCGCCAGCAGTGAGTGGGAGGGGGCGATTGCCAAAAACATTCAGTACTTC | CASSEWEGAIAKNIQYF
TRBJ2-1 | - | many | TRBV29-1 | TGCAGCGCCTTAGTCTACAATGAGCAGTTCTTC | CSALVYNEQFF
TRBJ2-2 | - | few | TRBV7-3 | TGTGCCAGCAGCTTAATTCAGGGCGCGGACGGGGAGCTGTTTTTT | CASSLIQGADGELFF
TRBJ2-1 | TRBD2 | - | TRBV9 | TGTGCCAGCAGCCGTCGACTAGCGGCCCACAATGAGCAGTTCTTC | CASSRRLAAHNEQFF
TRBJ2-1 | - | - | TRBV11-2 | TGTGCCAGCAGCCCGCAAAGGGACCCCTACAATGAGCAGTTCTTC | CASSPQRDPYNEQFF
TRBJ2-5 | - | few | TRBV12-3/TRBV12-4 | TGTGCCAGCAGTTTACGGTCTAGACCCGAGACCCAGTACTTC | CASSLRSRPETQYF
TRBJ1-1 | TRBD1 | - | TRBV7-2 | TGTGCCAGCAGCTTTAGGACAGGGGCTAACACTGAAGCTTTCTTT | CASSFRTGANTEAFF
TRBJ2-7 | TRBD2 | - | TRBV20-1 | TGCAGTGCTAGACAACCGACTAGCGTTCGCTACGAGCAGTACTTC | CSARQPTSVRYEQYF
TRBJ2-3 | - | few | TRBV14 | TGTGCCAGCAGCCGGTATGGGGCGGAACCCACAGATACGCAGTATTTT | CASSRYGAEPTDTQYF
TRBJ2-7 | - | - | TRBV4-2 | TGTGCCAGCAGCCCCAGCTTAGCCCTAGGGTATTACGAGCAGTACTTC | CASSPSLALGYYEQYF
TRBJ2-5 | - | few | TRBV11-2 | TGTGCCAGCAGCCATACGGGACCTCGTGGAGAGACCCAGTACTTC | CASSHTGPRGETQYF
TRBJ2-3 | - | - | TRBV5-1 | TGCGCCAGCAGCACCACCGCGGGGACCACAGATACGCAGTATTTT | CASSTTAGTTDTQYF
TRBJ2-1 | TRBD2 | - | TRBV29-1 | TGCAGCGTTGGGGGGAGACTAGCGCTCAATGAGCAGTTCTTC | CSVGGRLALNEQFF
TRBJ2-1 | TRBD1 | - | TRBV7-9 | TGTGCCAGCAGCTACCCCGGACAGGGGCAGACCCTAAAAGAGCAGTTCTTC | CASSYPGQGQTLKEQFF
TRBJ2-7 | TRBD1 | few | TRBV9 | TGTGCCAGCAGCGTAGGGACAGGGGTTGAGTACGAGCAGTACTTC | CASSVGTGVEYEQYF
TRBJ2-5 | TRBD2 | few | TRBV28 | TGTGCCAGCAGTCCCGGGGGGGCAGGCTTTGGGGAGACCCAGTACTTC | CASSPGGAGFGETQYF
TRBJ2-1 | - | few | TRBV5-1 | TGCGCCAGCAGCTTGTGGGCGCTTGAGGCTAACAATGAGCAGTTCTTC | CASSLWALEANNEQFF
TRBJ2-3 | - | - | TRBV7-2 | TGTGCCAGCAGCTTGTACTTACAGGGCACAGATACGCAGTATTTT | CASSLYLQGTDTQYF
TRBJ1-5 | - | - | TRBV6-2/TRBV6-3 | TGTGCCAGCAGTTACGGATCGGGTGACACCAGCAATCAGCCCCAGCATTTT | CASSYGSGDTSNQPQHF
TRBJ2-5 | - | once | TRBV3-1 | TGTGCCAGCAGCCAAGGCCCACTCCGAGGAGAGACCCAGTACTTC | CASSQGPLRGETQYF
TRBJ2-5 | - | - | TRBV5-6 | TGTGCCAGCAGCTTCTTCAGCAGCCGCCTAGAGACCCAGTACTTC | CASSFFSSRLETQYF
TRBJ1-1 | TRBD1 | - | TRBV12-3/TRBV12-4 | TGTGCCAGCAGTCGGACAGGGGAAGCTGAAGCTTTCTTT | CASSRTGEAEAFF
TRBJ1-4 | - | - | TRBV18 | TGTGCCAGCTCACCTGGGGAGGCTGAAAAACTGTTTTTT | CASSPGEAEKLFF
TRBJ2-2 | - | - | TRBV5-6 | TGTGCCAGCAGGCGAGGGCGGAACACCGGGGAGCTGTTTTTT | CASRRGRNTGELFF
TRBJ2-7 | - | - | TRBV11-2 | TGTGCCAGCAGCTTAGATCGTCAGCACGAGCAGTACTTC | CASSLDRQHEQYF